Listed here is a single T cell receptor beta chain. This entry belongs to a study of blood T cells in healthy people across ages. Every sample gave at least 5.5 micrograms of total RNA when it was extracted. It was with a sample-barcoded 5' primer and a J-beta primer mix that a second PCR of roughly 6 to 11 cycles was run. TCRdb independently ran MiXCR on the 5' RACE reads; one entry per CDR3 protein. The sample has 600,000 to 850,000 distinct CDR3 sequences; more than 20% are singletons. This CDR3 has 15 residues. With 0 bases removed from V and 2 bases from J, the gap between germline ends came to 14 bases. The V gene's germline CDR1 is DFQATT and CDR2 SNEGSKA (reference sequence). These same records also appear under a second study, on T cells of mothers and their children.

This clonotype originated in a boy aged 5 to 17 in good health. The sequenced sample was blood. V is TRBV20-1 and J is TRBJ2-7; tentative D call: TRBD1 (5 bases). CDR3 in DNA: TGCAGTGCTAGAGATAGGCGGACACCAACCTACGAGCAGTACTTC. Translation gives CSARDRRTPTYEQYF.